This TCR beta chain emerged from a study of blood T cell repertoires in COVID-19. The wider study: In each case, the material was cDNA or gDNA derived from T cells, B-cell-depleted T cells, or PBMCs.

Trimming pared 4 bases from V and 1 base from J, leaving 11 bases between. The CDR3 extends over 15 amino acids. Per the germline V gene, CDR1 is MDHEN and CDR2 is SYDVKM. In the study's own analysis: Amplification from reference gene primers served as the basis for estimated nucleated cell counts. The data were produced by immunoSEQ multiplex PCR, yet TCRdb's version contains in-frame clones alone and is incomplete. From that table come the V and J calls and clone size; the DNA was used to work out D and trimming. The sample holds roughly 200,000 clones, 70% to 90% seen once. The chain couples TRBV28 to TRBJ2-4, with TRBD1 as a possible D gene (7 bases). The sequenced material came from peripheral blood. The origin of this receptor is a man aged 55 to 70 with acute or convalescent COVID-19. The CDR3 spells CASSSAGGAKNIQYF. Written as DNA, the CDR3 is TGTGCCAGCAGTTCGGCAGGGGGGGCCAAAAACATTCAGTACTTC.